This T cell receptor beta chain was identified in a study of blood T cell repertoires in COVID-19. Turning to the study itself: The United States, Italy and Spain were the sources of the acute and convalescent COVID-19 samples. PBMCs, B-cell-depleted T cells, or T cells provided the cDNA or gDNA that made up the material.

Trimming removed 7 bases at V and 9 bases at J, with 14 bases between. Germline CDR1 reads SGHDT; CDR2 reads YYEEEE. The CDR3 has 12 amino acids. Seattle cases were enrolled at active infection and followed longitudinally. Original analysis: The assay estimated nucleated cells by amplifying reference gene primers. Produced via immunoSEQ multiplex PCR; TCRdb's table is partial and in-frame only. The DNA was the basis for D and trimming; V, J and clone size are from that table. The sample consists of hundreds of thousands of clones, nearly 85% of them appearing once. The chain couples TRBV5-6 to TRBJ2-1; D is possibly TRBD2 (6 bases). The sample taken for sequencing was peripheral blood. The TCR originated in a woman younger than 45 with COVID-19, enrolled during active disease. The CDR3 DNA sequence: TGTGCCAGCTACCTTCGGGGGAGTGAGCAGTTCTTC. Residues: CASYLRGSEQFF.